This TCR beta chain is from a study of blood T cells in healthy people across ages (dated by TCRdb to the mid-2010s). A note on the overall study: Template switching captured roughly one uniquely barcoded TCR beta cDNA molecule per two T cells in model experiments. The study measured age-related changes in TCR beta repertoire diversity using deep sequencing normalized with unique cDNA molecular identifiers. For two donors (one aged 18 to 30 and one aged 80 or older), the study analyzed two additional independent replicas of 1 million unique cDNA reads from the same blood draw. To avoid experimental bias, donors of different ages were randomly spread across the sequencing lanes. The donors were divided into four age groups: young (average roughly 15 years), middle-aged (approximately 39), aged (approximately 64) and long-lived (82). Results the study describes overall, beyond this receptor: The long-lived group showed more naive CD4+ T cells, fewer expanded clones and increased TCR diversity than the aged group, suggesting age selection. Donor CMV infection status was unknown, potentially confounding age-related changes in expanded clonotypes. There was a strong correlation between observed TCR beta diversity and the percentage of naive T cells measured by flow cytometry. Estimates of total diversity based on one million sequenced T cells were considered lower bounds and underestimates. Because profiling used bulk unsorted PBMCs, naive and antigen-experienced compartments could not be compared conclusively. As age increased, observed TCR beta diversity per million T cells dropped in a roughly linear way, and a significant reduction was already evident by age 40.

CDR3 length: 15 amino acids, cysteine to phenylalanine. Kept here is only the CDR3 DNA, which spans 45 bases and is read in frame from base 1. For this chain, trimming is 2 bases at the V end and 1 base at the J end, and the number of junction bases without a gene match is 5. Taken from the germline V gene, the CDR1 and CDR2 loops are SGHAT and FQNNGV. Libraries were prepared through 5' RACE. The instrument was an Illumina HiSeq 2500. A second PCR of about 6 to 11 cycles was run with a J-beta primer mix and a sample-barcoded 5' primer. Each TCR beta cDNA molecule received a unique molecular identifier from a template-switch 5' adaptor carrying 12 random nucleotides. Each sample yielded at least 2.5 million CDR3-containing paired-end reads. First-strand cDNA synthesis was performed from all RNA using the Mint cDNA synthesis kit, with priming by a TRBC-specific oligonucleotide. Following uracil-DNA glycosylase treatment, a first 18-cycle PCR with universal primers M1SS and BC2_uni_R was performed on all cDNA. The authors' analysis ran thus. Each sample was normalized by randomly selecting 1 million high-quality reads, each carrying a distinct molecular identifier. Reads with shared molecular identifiers were discarded instead of being binned into consensus sequences. MiTCR, run with a Q25 quality threshold and the strictest error-elimination algorithm, handled CDR3 identification, clonotype clustering and error correction. Lower-bound total TCR beta diversity was estimated with a nonparametric unseen species model using Euler transformation. TCRdb took the public reads, trimmed them with fastp at Q25, ran MiXCR for clone calling and kept in-frame beta chains. Each entry is one CDR3 protein sequence, shown with its most common DNA and genes. What appears here as the V and J calls and clone size reflects TCRdb's work, not the paper's. The sample profile shows hundreds of thousands of distinct CDR3 sequences; approximately 50% of them were found once. The ten largest clones represent 30% to 35% of the sample.

For this clonotype: This clone's antigen is unknown. No per-base quality is available; no much larger clone lies one base away.

Donors were 35 to 40 systemically healthy Caucasian individuals from Russia aged 6 to 90 years. Around 10 milliliters of peripheral blood were collected from each donor into EDTA-treated Vacutainer tubes. Ficoll-Paque density-gradient centrifugation was used to isolate PBMCs, with at least 6 million obtained per sample. Trizol reagent was used to extract total RNA from the PBMCs, yielding at least 6 micrograms per sample. The percentages of naive CD45RAhigh/CD27high T cells were determined by flow cytometry on a PBMC aliquot from every donor. The clonotype was recovered from a woman aged 55-70 years in good health. The sample was blood. The chain links TRBV11-2 with TRBJ2-7; TRBD1 lines up with 7 middle nucleotides. CDR3 sequence: CASSLLPGQSYEQYF. Here is the DNA: TGTGCCAGCAGCTTATTACCGGGACAGTCCTACGAGCAGTACTTC.